The 9 T cell receptor beta chains below were found in one sample sequenced in a study of response to subunit inactivated influenza vaccine. In TCRdb, the RT-PCR reads were re-called with MiXCR into one record per CDR3 protein. The data contain 150,000 to 200,000 distinct CDR3 sequences, about 12% of them seen just once; the ten biggest clones take up 25% to 30%. The data were also submitted as part of a second study, on T cells expressing NK-cell markers. As that report states: Making the TCR beta cDNA relied on 5'RACE template switching with UMIs.

This sample comprised CD8+ T cells sorted from PBMCs, obtained 11 to 12 days after vaccination. Receptors were obtained from a man in his forties or fifties who received an inactivated influenza vaccine.

This clonotype was seen only a few times. The rearrangement links TRBV15 to TRBJ1-4; D may be TRBD1 (5 bases). V lost 5 bases and J 7 bases, leaving 20 bases between the germline ends. Germline CDR1 reads LNHNV; CDR2 reads YYDKDF (reference sequence). This CDR3 has 16 amino acids. The chain's CDR3 is CATSAHPGIQSEKLFF. CDR3 DNA sequence: TGTGCCACCAGCGCTCATCCAGGGATACAGAGTGAAAAACTGTTTTTT.

This chain's CDR3 is CASSQGIRGGGTGELFF. Written as DNA, the CDR3 is TGCGCCAGCAGCCAAGGGATCAGGGGGGGAGGCACCGGGGAGCTGTTTTTT. The chain joins TRBV4-3 to TRBJ2-2; D tentatively fits TRBD1 or TRBD2 (7 bases each). CDR3 size: 17 residues. Germline V CDR1 and CDR2: LGHNA, YSLEER. Trimming left V 1 base short and J 4 bases short, with 16 bases between.

This clonotype was detected a few times. DNA of the CDR3: TGCGCCAGCAGCCAGGACAGGGGGTTCGATGAGCAGTTCTTC. Amino acid sequence: CASSQDRGFDEQFF. This sequence joins TRBV4-1 and TRBJ2-1, with 10 bases that match TRBD1. V lost 3 bases, J lost 8 bases, and 4 bases stayed unmatched. The CDR3 runs to 14 residues. CDR1 is MGHRA, CDR2 YSYEKL, per germline.

This clonotype appeared a few times. V gene TRBV12-3 or TRBV12-4 combines with J gene TRBJ2-7, with 11 bases matching TRBD1. This CDR3 region has 15 residues. J lost 5 bases, V lost 5 bases, and 8 bases had no gene match. The CDR3 is CASSRTDRGLDEQYF. The CDR3 DNA reads TGTGCCAGCAGTCGGACGGACAGGGGGCTTGACGAGCAGTACTTC.

This chain links TRBV4-1 with TRBJ2-7, with 8 bases lining up with TRBD2. Unmatched junction bases numbered 4, after V lost 4 bases and J lost 2 bases. CDR1 is MGHRA, CDR2 YSYEKL, per germline. The length of the CDR3 is 14 residues. CDR3 region: CASSPGGGPYEQYF. CDR3 coding DNA: TGCGCCAGCAGCCCCGGGGGGGGCCCCTACGAGCAGTACTTC.

This chain joins TRBV24-1 and TRBJ2-2; 7 positions match TRBD1. From germline, CDR1 is KGHDR and CDR2 SFDVKD. The V gene end was trimmed by 6 bases and the J gene end by 1 base; junction bases not matched to a gene: 4. The CDR3 contains 15 residues. CDR3 loop: CATSPGTENTGELFF. The DNA for the CDR3 is TGTGCCACCAGTCCCGGGACAGAGAACACCGGGGAGCTGTTTTTT.

Turning to this clonotype: At one end, the junction sequence differs from germline, possibly due to a read error. V is TRBV12-3 or TRBV12-4 and J is TRBJ1-3; TRBD1 agrees at 7 bases. The CDR3 has 16 residues. The CDR3 sequence: CASRSYRDRAGITIYF. The CDR3 nucleotides read TGTGCCAGCAGATCTTACAGGGACAGAGCTGGAATCACCATATATTTT.

V and J are TRBV7-6 and TRBJ2-1; a weak D match, TRBD1 (6 bases). V lost 4 bases and J lost 0, with 10 bases in between. Germline V gene sequence: CDR1 SGHVS, CDR2 FNYEAQ. There are 15 residues in the CDR3. The DNA of the CDR3 is TGTGCCAGCAGCTCTCCGGGACACTCCTACAATGAGCAGTTCTTC. Amino acids: CASSSPGHSYNEQFF.

This clonotype was seen more than once but under ten times. This chain connects TRBV7-2 to TRBJ2-7, with TRBD1 as a possible D gene (5 bases). The V gene lost 1 base and the J gene lost 5 bases, with 12 bases spanning the gap. CDR3 length: 14 amino acids. The germline V gene encodes CDR1 SGHTA and CDR2 FQGNSA. The CDR3, as DNA: TGTGCCAGCAGCTTAGTTCCAGGGAAACACGAGCAGTACTTC. Its protein is CASSLVPGKHEQYF.